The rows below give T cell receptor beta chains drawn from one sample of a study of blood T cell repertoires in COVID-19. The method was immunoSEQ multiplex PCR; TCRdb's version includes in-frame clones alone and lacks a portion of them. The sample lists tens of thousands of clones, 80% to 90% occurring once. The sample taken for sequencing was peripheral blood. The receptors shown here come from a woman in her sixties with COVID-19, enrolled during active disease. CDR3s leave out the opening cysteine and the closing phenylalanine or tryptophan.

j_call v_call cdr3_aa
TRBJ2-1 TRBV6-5 ASSPRGLTYNEQF
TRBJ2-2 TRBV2 ASSEPRGANTGELF
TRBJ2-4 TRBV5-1 ASSLPGVAKNIQY
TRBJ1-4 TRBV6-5 ASSNSGTNEKLF
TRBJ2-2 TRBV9 ASSVGRGPGTGELF
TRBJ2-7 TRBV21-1 ASSKGAESDSYEQY
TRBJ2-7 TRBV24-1 ATSDTGTGSYEQY
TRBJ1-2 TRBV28 ASSRKDSFYGYT
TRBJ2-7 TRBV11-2 ASSLGLANYEQY
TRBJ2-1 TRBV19 ASSTAGGTTQF